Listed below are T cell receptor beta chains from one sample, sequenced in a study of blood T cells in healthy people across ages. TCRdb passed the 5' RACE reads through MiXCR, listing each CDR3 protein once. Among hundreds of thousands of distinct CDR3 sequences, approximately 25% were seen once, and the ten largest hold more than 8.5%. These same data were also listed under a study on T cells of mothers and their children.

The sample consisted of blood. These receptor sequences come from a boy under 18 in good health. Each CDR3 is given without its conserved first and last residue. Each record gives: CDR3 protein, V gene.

ASSPYETGGVYEQY,TRBV4-2
ASSARGGAYNEQF,TRBV2
ATSDAGQRAYEQY,TRBV24-1
SVVGQGTTGNTIY,TRBV29-1
ASSQAGGGNNEQF,TRBV3-1
ASSSDRETDTQY,TRBV28
ASSKELPVYEQY,TRBV2
TSSFTGSYEQY,TRBV27
ASSTRQVNNEQF,TRBV13
ASTPRPWREPEETQY,TRBV28
AISESRGGYT,TRBV10-3
ASSSGTTPGEQY,TRBV7-9
ASSLATSSYEQY,TRBV5-1
ASSLGIAGGRETQY,TRBV7-8
ASSQGQLRQETQY,TRBV5-1
ASEKREGGEQY,TRBV27
ASSDPSGSELNEQY,TRBV2
ASGKRDTQY,TRBV7-2
ASSLGRYNTNYGYA,TRBV5-6
ASSVDPPESYGYT,TRBV7-9
ASSFGRGTETQY,TRBV5-6
SAGFRGRAAETQY,TRBV20-1
ASRGDSSGSYNEQF,TRBV28
SVDTIPGALSYHNEQF,TRBV29-1
ASSSVGGAYEQY,TRBV25-1
ASSLGPHSLEQF,TRBV7-2
SVGAPDSGELF,TRBV29-1
ASSLAGRDTQY,TRBV28
ASSPIMGRDVYEQY,TRBV7-9
ASSTSGSGAGDTQY,TRBV7-2
SVATGDKQY,TRBV29-1
ASSFRQSQETQY,TRBV27
ASSLTASGGPYNEQF,TRBV7-3
AISESITATQPQH,TRBV10-3
ATSRDEGLAKNIQY,TRBV15
SALATAGGSYEQY,TRBV20-1
ASSSGLETQY,TRBV6-2/TRBV6-3
ASSTLRNTEAF,TRBV5-1
ASSLAWGQPQH,TRBV12-3/TRBV12-4
ASSWISDLTETQY,TRBV12-3/TRBV12-4
SAGREGAPYEQY,TRBV20-1
ASSAAGGVSNEQF,TRBV5-1
SGKQINTEAF,TRBV29-1
ASSERGFGQPQH,TRBV28
ASSLNWDLAYEQF,TRBV27
ASSQDFLGGEQY,TRBV4-3
ASSSRDRGFLDTQY,TRBV7-2
ASSLKRELAKNIQY,TRBV7-8
ASSLDRRGGKEKLF,TRBV11-2
ASSTASGGRSYEQY,TRBV3-1
SAQWASEQY,TRBV29-1
ASSPPLAGDYEQY,TRBV28
ASSFTGEDTIY,TRBV5-4